These 13 T cell receptor beta chains originate from one sample sequenced in a study of shared clonotypes between healthy human individuals. Selected positively for CCR7 and CD45RO-negative, naive CD8 cells excluded terminally differentiated effector memory CD45RA+ cells. Profiled with immunoSEQ multiplex PCR; TCRdb holds only in-frame clones, not every one. The sample includes 1.5 million to 2.5 million clones, roughly 95% of them seen just once. Material for sequencing was naive CD8+ T cells sorted from blood. These receptors all stem from a young man in good health.

This clone was seen once. V and J are TRBV5-4 and TRBJ2-2; D possibly corresponds to TRBD1 (5 bases). The V end was cut by 4 bases, the J end by 4 bases, with 8 bases between. The CDR3 covers 13 residues. Germline CDR1 and CDR2: SGHNT and YYREEE (reference sequence). As DNA, the CDR3 is TGTGCCAGCAGCATAACAGGCACCGGGGAGCTGTTTTTT. Translation: CASSITGTGELFF.

Worth noting for this clone: The sample has other DNA sequences that encode this CDR3 too. The gene calls are TRBV6-6 and TRBJ1-1; 9 nucleotides line up with TRBD1. The CDR3 has 14 residues. V shed 6 bases and J 3 bases; nucleotides not matched to a gene: 5. Germline V CDR1 and CDR2: MNHNY, SVGAGI (reference sequence). The CDR3 coding sequence is TGTGCCAGCAGCTACAGGGGGCGGGACACTGAAGCTTTCTTT. It encodes CASSYRGRDTEAFF.

The chain recombines TRBV6-5 with TRBJ2-1; D call uncertain. Trimming took off 2 bases at V and 0 bases at J, with 8 bases between the two ends. Germline V gene lookup returns CDR1 MNHEY and CDR2 SVGAGI. This CDR3 comprises 15 residues. The CDR3 nucleotides read TGTGCCAGCAGTTACGCGGAGAGCTCCTACAATGAGCAGTTCTTC. The encoded protein is CASSYAESSYNEQFF.

CDR3 residues: CAISESTHSNQPQHF. In DNA form, the CDR3 reads TGTGCCATCAGTGAGTCTACCCATAGCAATCAGCCCCAGCATTTT. This chain links TRBV10-3 with TRBJ1-5; the D is unclear. CDR1 ENHRY and CDR2 SYGVKD come from the germline V gene. The CDR3 extends over 15 amino acids. V was pared by 0 bases and J by 0 bases, with 6 bases between.

This chain joins TRBV9 and TRBJ2-1; TRBD2 matches at 9 bases. The ends lost 2 bases at V and 9 bases at J; junction bases unmatched: 6. This CDR3 is 14 amino acids long. Germline lookup yields CDR1 SGDLS and CDR2 YYNGEE. The CDR3, as DNA: TGTGCCAGCAGCGTCGGGACTAGCTTCACTGAGCAGTTCTTC. Encoded protein: CASSVGTSFTEQFF.

The rearrangement uses TRBV5-5 and TRBJ2-7, with D perhaps matching TRBD2 (5 bases). The V gene lost 3 bases and the J gene lost 2 bases, with 12 bases spanning the gap. The CDR3 has 14 amino acids. The germline V gene has CDR1 SGHKS and CDR2 YYEKEE (reference sequence). This CDR3 reads CASSWPGKAYEQYF. The CDR3 DNA sequence: TGTGCCAGCAGCTGGCCGGGGAAGGCCTACGAGCAGTACTTC. The full variable domain, in which reference TRBV5-5 and TRBJ2-7 provide the parts outside the CDR3, is DAGVTQSPTHLIKTRGQQVTLRCSPISGHKSVSWYQQVLGQGPQFIFQYYEKEERGRGNFPDRFSARQFPNYSSELNVNALLLGDSALYLCASSWPGKAYEQYFGPGTRLTVT.

The chain couples TRBV28 to TRBJ1-1; D is unclear. CDR3 length equals 14 residues. Trimming left V 8 bases short and J 1 base short, with 14 bases between. Germline CDR1 is MDHEN and CDR2 is SYDVKM. CDR3 DNA sequence: TGTGCCAGCCTGTCAGGAAACGAGAACACTGAAGCTTTCTTT. Its translation is CASLSGNENTEAFF.

CDR3 nucleotide sequence: TGCGCCAGCAGCCAATCAGGGGGCTACGAGCAGTACTTC. It translates to CASSQSGGYEQYF. This chain connects TRBV4-1 to TRBJ2-7, with 7 bases that match TRBD1. CDR1 and CDR2 from the germline V gene are MGHRA and YSYEKL. This CDR3 comprises 13 residues. Trimming at V came to 2 bases and at J to 3 bases, leaving 1 base not matched to a gene.

The gene calls are TRBV6-4 and TRBJ2-3; no firm D call. Between the trimmed V and J ends, which lost 0 bases and 2 bases, there was a span of 9 bases. Germline CDR1 and CDR2: MRHNA and SNTAGT. The CDR3 consists of 15 residues. The CDR3 DNA reads TGTGCCAGCAGTGACTCTGGGTATCTCACAGATACGCAGTATTTT. Amino acids: CASSDSGYLTDTQYF.

The J gene is TRBJ1-1, the V gene TRBV5-6; weak D call: TRBD1 (6 bases). CDR1 SGHDT and CDR2 YYEEEE come from the germline V gene. Trimming shortened V by 5 bases and J by 5 bases, and 13 bases separated the two germline ends. The CDR3 sequence is 13 residues long. The CDR3 is CASREQGGTEAFF. The CDR3 DNA sequence: TGTGCCAGCAGAGAACAGGGAGGGACTGAAGCTTTCTTT.

V is TRBV11-2 and J is TRBJ2-3, with D uncertain. Germline-derived CDR1 and CDR2 are SGHAT and FQNNGV. There are 11 residues in the CDR3. Trimming pared 4 bases from V and 6 bases from J, leaving 5 bases between. Here the CDR3 reads CASSWVDTQYF. CDR3 coding DNA: TGTGCCAGCAGCTGGGTGGATACGCAGTATTTT.

V usage is TRBV5-4 and J usage is TRBJ2-5, with 8 bases identical to TRBD2. In germline, CDR1 is SGHNT, CDR2 YYREEE (reference sequence). The V segment lost 0 bases and the J segment 2 bases; nucleotides outside the gene matches: 6. The CDR3 has 16 residues. CDR3 in DNA: TGTGCCAGCAGCTTGGATTCTAGCGGGTGGCAAGAGACCCAGTACTTC. The encoded protein is CASSLDSSGWQETQYF.

This chain uses TRBV15 with TRBJ1-2; possibly TRBD1 for D (5 bases). V lost 0 bases and J 7 bases, leaving 12 bases between the germline ends. The CDR3 is 14 residues long. Germline CDR1 reads LNHNV; CDR2 reads YYDKDF (reference sequence). The CDR3, as DNA: TGTGCCACCAGCAGAGATCAGGGTACGCGTGGCTACACCTTC. Protein: CATSRDQGTRGYTF.